This T cell receptor (beta chain) was captured in a study of tumor-infiltrating lymphocytes in primary liver carcinoma (dated by TCRdb to 2017 to 2019). Looking at the study overall: Surgical resection was performed in China between late 2015 and 2016 on about 5 patients with histopathologically diagnosed primary liver carcinoma. Hepatocellular carcinoma (four) or combined HCC and intrahepatic cholangiocarcinoma (one) was present in the five patients, who were three men and two women aged 30 to 69 years. The five patients had tumors staged T1-T3 N0M0, with maximum diameters ranging from roughly 4.2 to 11 cm. Each sample produced roughly 3.5 to 8 million productive TCRbeta reads, and read depth showed no significant difference between tissue types. TCRbeta repertoire sequencing, expression microarrays and whole-exome sequencing were combined in the study across five regions of each liver tumor, with adjacent normal tissue and blood also included. A total of about 35 specimens from 5 patients went through TCRbeta repertoire sequencing, namely 25 tumor regions, 5 adjacent noncancerous liver tissues and 5 peripheral blood samples. High reproducibility was observed for the technical replicate repertoires, with mean shared-clone rates around 0.9 and correlation coefficients above 0.98. Findings and caveats that apply to the study as a whole: Because sequencing covered only the TCR beta chain and unpaired alpha chains were not captured, true repertoire diversity is likely underestimated. The top 250 clones made up a significantly larger repertoire fraction in tumors than in blood (p = 0.039). Repertoire overlap was found to be higher between tumor regions (mean around 35%) than between tumor-adjacent (around 17%) or tumor-blood (around 14%) pairs, consistent with antigen-driven expansion. Only 4 or 5 patients were included in the study, and the authors note that the findings should be validated in a larger study. Because the samples were bulk and unsorted, CD4+ and CD8+ T cell repertoires could not be compared.

The trim is 5 bases for V and 5 bases for J, with a gap of 22 bases between the germline ends. The CDR3 comprises 16 residues, both ends counted. Only CDR3 DNA remains: 48 bases, in frame from the first base. Via the germline V gene, CDR1 is MNHEY and CDR2 SVGEGT. Starting from approximately 0.5 ug total RNA, TCRbeta-specific cDNA was produced by reverse transcription with a constant-region primer and ProtoScript II reverse transcriptase. TCRbeta libraries were built with three nested multiplex PCR rounds, a slightly modified ARM-PCR procedure. Each of the first two PCR rounds ran for about 10 cycles and used multiplex TRBV1-TRBV30 forward primers together with a Cbeta reverse primer. Sample barcodes and Illumina adapters were added in a final 25-cycle PCR using Deep VentR polymerase. Before sequencing, amplicons of 200-500 bp were gel-purified using a QIAquick gel extraction kit. TCRbeta amplicons were sequenced on an Illumina HiSeq 2500 with 250-bp paired-end reads. The source study handled its data this way. Reads were quality-trimmed with Trimmomatic v0.33, and paired reads were merged with FLASH v1.2.11 to recover full CDR3 sequences. V, D and J germline segments were assigned to the rearranged TCRbeta sequences by MiGEC v1.2.1b. VDJtools v1.0.0 computed clonotype statistics and Shannon-Wiener diversity indices. Except for diversity analysis, only the 250 most abundant clonotypes of each sample were used in subsequent analyses to reduce sampling bias. Clones were called with MiXCR by TCRdb after fastp trimmed the public reads at Q25, and only in-frame beta chains were retained. Rows are unified per CDR3 protein, each entry keeping the most common DNA and genes. TCRdb's processing, not the authors' own work, is the source of the V and J calls. The table for this sample lists around 330,000 distinct CDR3 sequences; about 60% of them were counted only once. The top ten hold roughly 8.9% of the sample.

Blood RNA was extracted from unsorted whole blood with TRIzol reagent; germline DNA came from the DNeasy Blood & Tissue kit. At the time of sampling, the patients had chronic HBV infection and had not received any treatment. Before surgery, about 3.9 milliliters of peripheral blood were drawn into K2EDTA tubes. As concerns this clonotype: The clone's antigen remains unknown. Given a much more abundant clone one base away, this may be a read error. The CDR3 does not close with the conserved phenylalanine or tryptophan, likely indicating a read error.

Here the chain combines TRBV6-2 or TRBV6-3 and TRBJ2-7; TRBD1 is perhaps the D gene, given 5 matching bases. Sequenced material: peripheral blood. This receptor was identified in a man aged 35 to 55 with primary liver carcinoma and hepatitis B virus infection. The nucleotide sequence is TGTGCCAGCAGTGACCTACTCCGACAGTGGGCGAACGAGCAGTACCTC. Protein translation: CASSDLLRQWANEQYL.